The rows below give T cell receptor beta chains drawn from one sample of a study of cytomegalovirus exposure and HLA in healthy donors. TCRdb's copy holds only in-frame clones and misses some; the assay was immunoSEQ multiplex PCR. Of more than 200,000 clones in the sample, 82% were seen once. The sequenced material came from PBMCs. These receptors were taken from a man in his forties or fifties in good health and CMV-seropositive. Both conserved end residues are part of each CDR3. The D gene is left open where the match is weak. Only part of the rows carry a size: once, few, many, or a class if the clone is expanded.

clone size: few; J gene: TRBJ2-7; D gene: TRBD1; V gene: TRBV5-1; CDR3 protein: CASSAGTGGLYEQYF; CDR3 DNA: TGCGCCAGCAGCGCCGGGACAGGGGGTCTCTACGAGCAGTACTTC
clone size: -; J gene: TRBJ2-1; D gene: -; V gene: TRBV19; CDR3 protein: CASGSPYNEQFF; CDR3 DNA: TGTGCCAGTGGGAGCCCCTACAATGAGCAGTTCTTC
clone size: -; J gene: TRBJ1-5; D gene: -; V gene: TRBV6-1; CDR3 protein: CASSENPGRGQPQHF; CDR3 DNA: TGTGCCAGCAGTGAAAACCCAGGGCGGGGTCAGCCCCAGCATTTT
clone size: -; J gene: TRBJ2-2; D gene: TRBD2; V gene: TRBV19; CDR3 protein: CASRVREGNTGELFF; CDR3 DNA: TGTGCCAGTAGGGTGAGGGAGGGGAACACCGGGGAGCTGTTTTTT
clone size: -; J gene: TRBJ1-1; D gene: TRBD1; V gene: TRBV7-9; CDR3 protein: CASSTRQGGTEAFF; CDR3 DNA: TGTGCCAGCAGCACCAGACAGGGAGGAACTGAAGCTTTCTTT
clone size: -; J gene: TRBJ1-2; D gene: TRBD1; V gene: TRBV18; CDR3 protein: CASSVLDRGQGYTF; CDR3 DNA: TGTGCCAGCTCAGTTCTGGACAGGGGACAAGGCTACACCTTC
clone size: -; J gene: TRBJ2-6; D gene: -; V gene: TRBV10-3; CDR3 protein: CAIRGPRQPGANVLTF; CDR3 DNA: TGTGCCATCAGGGGTCCCAGGCAGCCTGGGGCCAACGTCCTGACTTTC
clone size: -; J gene: TRBJ1-2; D gene: -; V gene: TRBV7-2; CDR3 protein: CASSSQTNYGYTF; CDR3 DNA: TGTGCCAGCAGCTCACAGACCAACTATGGCTACACCTTC
clone size: -; J gene: TRBJ2-3; D gene: TRBD2; V gene: TRBV28; CDR3 protein: CASRRAGKTDTQYF; CDR3 DNA: TGTGCCAGCAGGAGAGCGGGAAAGACAGATACGCAGTATTTT
clone size: -; J gene: TRBJ2-1; D gene: -; V gene: TRBV6-1; CDR3 protein: CASSDDFSASSYNEQFF; CDR3 DNA: TGTGCCAGCAGTGACGACTTCAGTGCGAGCTCCTACAATGAGCAGTTCTTC
clone size: -; J gene: TRBJ2-1; D gene: -; V gene: TRBV7-3; CDR3 protein: CASSLARYNEQFF; CDR3 DNA: TGTGCCAGCAGCTTAGCGCGGTACAATGAGCAGTTCTTC
clone size: once; J gene: TRBJ1-5; D gene: -; V gene: TRBV19; CDR3 protein: CASSIGGSGDQPQHF; CDR3 DNA: TGTGCCAGTAGTATAGGAGGGAGTGGGGATCAGCCCCAGCATTTT
clone size: few; J gene: TRBJ2-1; D gene: -; V gene: TRBV5-6; CDR3 protein: CASSQRDSQFF; CDR3 DNA: TGTGCCAGCAGCCAACGGGACTCACAGTTCTTC
clone size: -; J gene: TRBJ1-2; D gene: -; V gene: TRBV4-1; CDR3 protein: CASSPYNYGYTF; CDR3 DNA: TGCGCCAGCAGCCCCTACAACTATGGCTACACCTTC
clone size: once; J gene: TRBJ1-4; D gene: -; V gene: TRBV7-9; CDR3 protein: CASSLYLIAGGDYEKLFF; CDR3 DNA: TGTGCCAGCAGCTTATACCTTATAGCGGGGGGGGACTATGAAAAACTGTTTTTT
clone size: -; J gene: TRBJ1-1; D gene: -; V gene: TRBV5-1; CDR3 protein: CASSLTPLNTEAFF; CDR3 DNA: TGCGCCAGCAGCTTGACACCTTTGAACACTGAAGCTTTCTTT
clone size: -; J gene: TRBJ2-2; D gene: TRBD1; V gene: TRBV19; CDR3 protein: CASRDRGRVGTGELFF; CDR3 DNA: TGTGCCAGTAGGGACAGGGGGCGGGTAGGCACCGGGGAGCTGTTTTTT
clone size: few; J gene: TRBJ2-7; D gene: TRBD2; V gene: TRBV27; CDR3 protein: CASSLVAGGDYEQYF; CDR3 DNA: TGTGCCAGCAGTTTAGTTGCCGGGGGGGACTACGAGCAGTACTTC
clone size: -; J gene: TRBJ2-5; D gene: TRBD2; V gene: TRBV11-2; CDR3 protein: CASSLELAGETQYF; CDR3 DNA: TGTGCCAGCAGCTTAGAACTAGCGGGAGAGACCCAGTACTTC
clone size: once; J gene: TRBJ2-7; D gene: TRBD1; V gene: TRBV30; CDR3 protein: CAWSVQGSYEQYF; CDR3 DNA: TGTGCCTGGAGTGTACAGGGGTCCTACGAGCAGTACTTC
clone size: once; J gene: TRBJ2-5; D gene: -; V gene: TRBV25-1; CDR3 protein: CASSPPARTNGRETQYF; CDR3 DNA: TGTGCCAGCAGTCCCCCAGCGCGGACTAACGGGCGAGAGACCCAGTACTTC
clone size: -; J gene: TRBJ1-2; D gene: TRBD1; V gene: TRBV5-1; CDR3 protein: CASTIAGTAGYTF; CDR3 DNA: TGCGCCAGCACTATTGCTGGGACAGCTGGCTACACCTTC
clone size: -; J gene: TRBJ2-3; D gene: TRBD2; V gene: TRBV7-3; CDR3 protein: CASSLSSGTRGTDTQYF; CDR3 DNA: TGTGCCAGCAGCTTATCTAGCGGGACGAGGGGCACAGATACGCAGTATTTT
clone size: -; J gene: TRBJ2-2; D gene: -; V gene: TRBV11-2; CDR3 protein: CASSLDGGRAGELFF; CDR3 DNA: TGTGCCAGCAGCTTAGACGGGGGGCGGGCCGGGGAGCTGTTTTTT
clone size: -; J gene: TRBJ2-7; D gene: TRBD1; V gene: TRBV7-9; CDR3 protein: CASSFTGTAYEQYF; CDR3 DNA: TGTGCCAGCAGCTTTACCGGGACAGCCTACGAGCAGTACTTC
clone size: -; J gene: TRBJ2-1; D gene: TRBD1; V gene: TRBV5-1; CDR3 protein: CASSLVVVVGQFGNEQFF; CDR3 DNA: TGCGCCAGCAGCTTGGTAGTTGTAGTGGGACAGTTTGGCAATGAGCAGTTCTTC
clone size: -; J gene: TRBJ1-5; D gene: -; V gene: TRBV5-1; CDR3 protein: CASSFDGGQPQHF; CDR3 DNA: TGCGCCAGCAGCTTCGACGGGGGGCAGCCCCAGCATTTT
clone size: -; J gene: TRBJ1-4; D gene: TRBD1; V gene: TRBV7-8; CDR3 protein: CASSNTLDRVSEKLFF; CDR3 DNA: TGTGCCAGCAGCAATACCCTGGACAGGGTTTCGGAAAAACTGTTTTTT
clone size: -; J gene: TRBJ1-2; D gene: -; V gene: TRBV6-5; CDR3 protein: CASSYGADYGYTF; CDR3 DNA: TGTGCCAGCAGTTATGGGGCAGACTATGGCTACACCTTC
clone size: -; J gene: TRBJ1-3; D gene: -; V gene: TRBV11-2; CDR3 protein: CASSLSRDSGNTIYF; CDR3 DNA: TGTGCCAGCAGCTTAAGCAGGGACTCTGGAAACACCATATATTTT
clone size: -; J gene: TRBJ1-2; D gene: TRBD1; V gene: TRBV10-1; CDR3 protein: CASSADREGHGYTF; CDR3 DNA: TGCGCCAGCAGCGCAGACAGGGAAGGTCATGGCTACACCTTC
clone size: -; J gene: TRBJ2-5; D gene: TRBD2; V gene: TRBV28; CDR3 protein: CASSPGTSGRPETQYF; CDR3 DNA: TGTGCCAGCAGTCCAGGGACTAGCGGGAGACCAGAGACCCAGTACTTC
clone size: -; J gene: TRBJ1-5; D gene: -; V gene: TRBV7-2; CDR3 protein: CASSLALGEFRNLDNQPQHF; CDR3 DNA: TGTGCCAGCAGCTTAGCGTTGGGAGAATTTCGGAATCTAGACAATCAGCCCCAGCATTTT
clone size: -; J gene: TRBJ2-2; D gene: TRBD2; V gene: TRBV5-1; CDR3 protein: CASTYPVAGTGELFF; CDR3 DNA: TGCGCCAGCACCTACCCGGTAGCGGGTACCGGGGAGCTGTTTTTT
clone size: once; J gene: TRBJ2-5; D gene: -; V gene: TRBV9; CDR3 protein: CASSVDVALGGETQYF; CDR3 DNA: TGTGCCAGCAGCGTAGATGTGGCCTTAGGAGGGGAGACCCAGTACTTC
clone size: few; J gene: TRBJ1-4; D gene: TRBD1; V gene: TRBV7-6; CDR3 protein: CASSFVGQGEKLFF; CDR3 DNA: TGTGCCAGCAGCTTTGTAGGACAGGGGGAAAAACTGTTTTTT
clone size: few; J gene: TRBJ1-3; D gene: -; V gene: TRBV7-2; CDR3 protein: CASSLATGLSGNTIYF; CDR3 DNA: TGTGCCAGCAGCTTGGCGACGGGACTCTCTGGAAACACCATATATTTT
clone size: -; J gene: TRBJ2-2; D gene: TRBD2; V gene: TRBV7-3; CDR3 protein: CASSFQAGDYTGELFF; CDR3 DNA: TGTGCCAGCAGCTTCCAAGCGGGAGACTACACCGGGGAGCTGTTTTTT
clone size: -; J gene: TRBJ1-1; D gene: -; V gene: TRBV5-1; CDR3 protein: CASSLDGGGGTEAFF; CDR3 DNA: TGCGCCAGCAGCTTGGATGGGGGAGGGGGAACTGAAGCTTTCTTT
clone size: -; J gene: TRBJ2-1; D gene: TRBD2; V gene: TRBV9; CDR3 protein: CASSVGGSGLALNEQFF; CDR3 DNA: TGTGCCAGCAGCGTAGGAGGTAGCGGACTAGCCCTCAATGAGCAGTTCTTC
clone size: -; J gene: TRBJ2-7; D gene: -; V gene: TRBV30; CDR3 protein: CAFGQELYEQYF; CDR3 DNA: TGTGCTTTCGGACAAGAACTCTACGAGCAGTACTTC